This T cell receptor (beta chain) was identified during a study of beta chain features in type 1 diabetes. General study findings and limits: When Type 1 diabetes patients were examined, their TCRB CDR3s proved moderately but significantly shorter in all four CD4+ subsets.

The authors sorted CD4+ naive, central memory, regulatory and stem cell-like memory cells via CD45RO/CCR7/CD25/CD127/CD95/CD27. The germline V and J ends were trimmed by 8 bases and 0 bases, with 15 bases remaining between them. There are 15 residues in the CDR3. Germline assignment: CDR1 MDHEN and CDR2 SYDVKM. Expressed TCRB transcripts were sequenced because the isolated RNA had all been reverse transcribed beforehand. The table came from immunoSEQ multiplex PCR; TCRdb's copy has only in-frame clones and leaves some out. This sample carries approximately 43,000 clones, approximately 61% of them seen once, and the ten largest clones take approximately 1.7%. A word on this clone: What it recognizes is unknown.

Sequences were obtained from Tregs from blood. The sequence was obtained from a man younger than 40 with type 1 diabetes. Some clones in this sample may be carry-over from other donors' samples. The genes are TRBV28 and TRBJ2-3; TRBD2 is a possible D gene (6 bases). The CDR3, as DNA: TGTGCCAGCGCCTCGCCCGGGGGAAGCACAGATACGCAGTATTTT. Protein: CASASPGGSTDTQYF.